Shown below are 15 T cell receptor beta chains from a single sample sequenced in a study of shared clonotypes between healthy human individuals. Generated by immunoSEQ multiplex PCR, the TCRdb table keeps only in-frame clones and is missing some. The repertoire has approximately 350,000 clones, roughly 70% of them found once; the top ten carry under 13%. The specimen sequenced was memory CD4+ T cells sorted from blood. The subset was: CD45RA-negative fraction. Every receptor here comes from a young man in good health.

With respect to this clone: The identical CDR3 is also encoded by other nucleotide sequences in the sample. The rearrangement uses TRBV7-2 and TRBJ2-2; D gene uncertain. The CDR3 has 12 amino acids. CDR1 and CDR2 from the germline V gene are SGHTA and FQGNSA. The germline V and J ends were trimmed by 5 bases and 4 bases, with 5 bases remaining between them. The CDR3 protein is CASSLRTGELFF. The CDR3 coding sequence is TGTGCCAGCAGCCTCCGCACCGGGGAGCTGTTTTTT.

The J gene is TRBJ1-5, the V gene TRBV30; D gene ambiguous. CDR1 and CDR2 from the germline V gene are GTSNPN and SVGIG (reference sequence). The CDR3 is 14 residues long. The V and J ends lost 1 base and 1 base respectively, with 8 bases between them. The CDR3 reads CAWSGQKSNQPQHF. Here the CDR3 DNA reads TGTGCCTGGAGTGGGCAGAAAAGCAATCAGCCCCAGCATTTT.

The V call is TRBV11-2, the J call TRBJ2-7; 10 positions agree with TRBD2. CDR1 SGHAT and CDR2 FQNNGV come from the germline V gene. The CDR3 runs 14 residues. With 3 bases clipped from V and 6 bases from J, the junction kept 5 bases outside the gene matches. This CDR3 is CASSFLAGAGEQYF. CDR3 sequence (DNA): TGTGCCAGCAGCTTTCTAGCGGGAGCTGGCGAGCAGTACTTC. The variable domain in full, completed from reference TRBV11-2 and TRBJ2-7, reads EAGVAQSPRYKIIEKRQSVAFWCNPISGHATLYWYQQILGQGPKLLIQFQNNGVVDDSQLPKDRFSAERLKGVDSTLKIQPAKLEDSAVYLCASSFLAGAGEQYFGPGTRLTVT.

Comment on this clone: Other DNA sequences of this sample code for an identical CDR3. The chain recombines TRBV25-1 with TRBJ1-1, with D maybe TRBD1 (5 bases). The CDR3 length is 11 residues. V lost 7 bases and J lost 4, with 7 bases in between. Looked up from germline, CDR1 is MGHDK and CDR2 is SYGVNS. The CDR3 loop is CASKRGTEAFF. CDR3 bases: TGTGCCAGCAAAAGGGGCACTGAAGCTTTCTTT.

This clone was picked up a small number of times. The rearrangement links TRBV10-3 to TRBJ2-7; 12 nucleotides match TRBD1. Per germline, CDR1 ENHRY and CDR2 SYGVKD. CDR3 length: 15 residues. The ends lost 3 bases at V and 6 bases at J; junction bases unmatched: 6. The CDR3 nucleotides read TGTGCCATCAGTGATACGGGACAGGGGGCTCTCGAGCAGTACTTC. It specifies CAISDTGQGALEQYF.

The sample holds a few counts of this clone. V gene TRBV28 combines with J gene TRBJ1-2, with D possibly matching TRBD1 (6 bases). There are 15 residues in the CDR3. Germline V lookup: CDR1 MDHEN, CDR2 SYDVKM. Trimming stripped 7 bases from V and 7 bases from J, with 22 bases between. The CDR3 is CASTPTRGRPIGYTF. As DNA, the CDR3 is TGTGCCAGCACCCCGACCAGGGGACGCCCCATTGGCTACACCTTC.

J is TRBJ2-1 and V is TRBV25-1; 8 nucleotides align to TRBD1. Losses at the gene ends were 4 bases for V and 6 bases for J; bases not matched to a gene: 14. Germline V gene sequence: CDR1 MGHDK, CDR2 SYGVNS. The CDR3 has 17 residues. The CDR3 loop is CASSGTRGQGGGNEQFF. The CDR3 DNA sequence: TGTGCCAGCAGTGGCACTCGCGGACAGGGTGGAGGCAATGAGCAGTTCTTC.

The chain couples TRBV15 to TRBJ1-2; D is uncertain. Germline CDR1 and CDR2: LNHNV and YYDKDF (reference sequence). V was trimmed by 0 bases and J by 1 base, leaving 6 bases between them. The CDR3 is 14 amino acids. CDR3 region: CATSREFHNYGYTF. The CDR3 bases are TGTGCCACCAGCAGAGAGTTTCATAACTATGGCTACACCTTC.

This clone has just one count. The rearrangement uses TRBV5-1 and TRBJ2-3; 10 positions agree with TRBD2. Germline values: CDR1 SGHRS, CDR2 YFSETQ. CDR3 length: 15 amino acids. V was clipped by 7 bases and J by 3 bases; unmatched bases: 8. The CDR3 DNA reads as TGCGCCAGCGGGCTCTCAGCGGGAGGGACAGATACGCAGTATTTT. This gives the protein CASGLSAGGTDTQYF.

This clone was found once. V gene TRBV5-5 combines with J gene TRBJ2-1; 8 positions match TRBD2. The length of the CDR3 is 19 residues. Per germline, CDR1 SGHKS and CDR2 YYEKEE (reference sequence). V lost 2 bases and J lost 0; bases outside the gene matches: 13. The CDR3, as DNA: TGTGCCAGCAGCTTTCGGCTAGCGGGTCAATTCAGCTCCTACAATGAGCAGTTCTTC. Encoded protein: CASSFRLAGQFSSYNEQFF.

The chain uses TRBV9 and TRBJ1-1; D uncertain. The V end lost 2 bases, the J end lost 0 bases, and 8 bases lay between the germline ends. The CDR3 loop spans 14 amino acids. Per germline, CDR1 SGDLS and CDR2 YYNGEE. CDR3 region: CASSVRSMNTEAFF. The CDR3 DNA is TGTGCCAGCAGCGTTCGGAGTATGAACACTGAAGCTTTCTTT.

In regard to this clone: In the same sample, other DNA sequences code for this CDR3. The gene calls are TRBV27 and TRBJ2-1; 8 bases fit TRBD2. The germline V gene has CDR1 MNHEY and CDR2 SMNVEV (reference sequence). CDR3 size: 15 residues. V gave up 6 bases and J gave up 4 bases; unmatched junction bases: 8. The CDR3 DNA follows: TGTGCCAGCAGGCGCCTAGCGGGTGGTTACAATGAGCAGTTCTTC. It specifies CASRRLAGGYNEQFF.

The chain joins TRBV7-9 to TRBJ2-1, with D maybe TRBD2 (5 bases). Germline CDR1 SEHNR, CDR2 FQNEAQ (reference sequence). V was clipped by 1 base and J by 7 bases, with 5 bases between them. This CDR3 spans 12 amino acids. For the CDR3, the DNA is TGTGCCAGCAGCTTAGGGAGGAATGAGCAGTTCTTC. Translated, it gives CASSLGRNEQFF.

The CDR3 sequence: CASSASGQPQHF. Written as DNA, the CDR3 is TGTGCCAGCAGTGCCTCCGGGCAGCCCCAGCATTTT. This chain uses TRBV6-5 with TRBJ1-5; no definite D call. V lost 5 bases, J lost 7 bases, and 9 bases lay in between. CDR1 is MNHEY and CDR2 is SVGAGI in the germline V gene. CDR3 length: 12 amino acids.

The genes are TRBV28 and TRBJ1-5; D may be TRBD1 (6 bases). The CDR3 has 12 amino acids. The germline V gene encodes CDR1 MDHEN and CDR2 SYDVKM. V was shortened by 8 bases and J by 6 bases, with 11 bases between the two germline ends. The CDR3 here is CASSTGIQPQHF. The CDR3 DNA reads TGTGCCAGCTCTACAGGGATTCAGCCCCAGCATTTT.